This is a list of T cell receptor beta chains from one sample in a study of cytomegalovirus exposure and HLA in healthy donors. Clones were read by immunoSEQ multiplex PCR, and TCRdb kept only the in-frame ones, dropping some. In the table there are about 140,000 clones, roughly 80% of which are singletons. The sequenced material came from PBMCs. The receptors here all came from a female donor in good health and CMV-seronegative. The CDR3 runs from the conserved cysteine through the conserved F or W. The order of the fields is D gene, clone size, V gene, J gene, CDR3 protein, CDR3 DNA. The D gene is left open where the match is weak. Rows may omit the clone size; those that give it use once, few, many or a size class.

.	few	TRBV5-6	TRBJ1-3	CASSTLSSGNTIYF	TGTGCCAGCAGTACGCTAAGCTCTGGAAACACCATATATTTT
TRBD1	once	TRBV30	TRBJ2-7	CACETGMAYEQYF	TGTGCCTGCGAGACAGGGATGGCCTACGAGCAGTACTTC
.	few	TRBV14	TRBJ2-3	CASSQIGPDTQYF	TGTGCCAGCAGCCAAATCGGTCCAGATACGCAGTATTTT
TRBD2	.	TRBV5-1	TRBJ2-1	CASSLARGTSRNEQFF	TGCGCCAGCAGCTTGGCTAGGGGGACTAGCAGAAATGAGCAGTTCTTC
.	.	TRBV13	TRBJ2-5	CASSLRETQYF	TGTGCCAGCAGCCTACGAGAGACCCAGTACTTC
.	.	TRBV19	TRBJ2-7	CASSTTGSDEQYF	TGTGCCAGTAGCACGACAGGATCCGACGAGCAGTACTTC
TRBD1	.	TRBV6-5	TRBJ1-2	CASRSPGTGGFGYTF	TGTGCCAGCAGGTCCCCCGGGACAGGGGGCTTTGGCTACACCTTC
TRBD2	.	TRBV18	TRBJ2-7	CASSPVVSGIHSYEQYF	TGTGCCAGCTCACCCGTGGTTAGCGGGATCCACTCCTACGAGCAGTACTTC
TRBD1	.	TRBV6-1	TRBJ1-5	CASSRQGGQPQHF	TGTGCCAGCAGTCGGCAGGGGGGTCAGCCCCAGCATTTT
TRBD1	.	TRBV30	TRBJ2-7	CAWTGGMNEQYF	TGTGCCTGGACAGGGGGTATGAACGAGCAGTACTTC
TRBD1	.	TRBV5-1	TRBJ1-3	CASSIGQGVGNTIYF	TGCGCCAGCAGCATTGGACAGGGTGTAGGAAACACCATATATTTT
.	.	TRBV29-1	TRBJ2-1	CSVERTSYNEQFF	TGCAGCGTTGAACGCACTAGTTACAATGAGCAGTTCTTC
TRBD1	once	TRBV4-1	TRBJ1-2	CASSPGQLANYGYTF	TGCGCCAGCAGCCCGGGACAGTTAGCTAACTATGGCTACACCTTC
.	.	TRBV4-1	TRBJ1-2	CASSLSEPVEYGYTF	TGCGCCAGCAGCCTAAGTGAGCCGGTGGAGTATGGCTACACCTTC
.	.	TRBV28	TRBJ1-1	CASRPTGAGGSAEAFF	TGTGCCAGCAGGCCAACGGGTGCGGGGGGCAGCGCTGAAGCTTTCTTT
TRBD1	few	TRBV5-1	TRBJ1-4	CASSPTGDFNEKLFF	TGCGCCAGCAGCCCAACAGGGGACTTTAATGAAAAACTGTTTTTT
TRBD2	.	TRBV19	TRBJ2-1	CASSTSGNSYNEQFF	TGTGCCAGTAGTACCAGCGGGAACTCCTACAATGAGCAGTTCTTC
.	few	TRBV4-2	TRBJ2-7	CASSPTGHTYEQYF	TGTGCCAGCAGTCCAACAGGGCATACCTACGAGCAGTACTTC
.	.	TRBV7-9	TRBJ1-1	CASSFGKGAEAFF	TGTGCCAGCAGCTTCGGAAAGGGGGCTGAAGCTTTCTTT
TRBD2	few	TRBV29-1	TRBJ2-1	CSVELLAIHNEQFF	TGCAGCGTTGAACTACTAGCGATTCACAATGAGCAGTTCTTC
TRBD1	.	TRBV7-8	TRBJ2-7	CASSLVLTGGISYEQYF	TGTGCCAGCAGCTTAGTCCTAACAGGGGGGATCTCCTACGAGCAGTACTTC
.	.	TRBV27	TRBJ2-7	CASSLSGSLSYEQYF	TGTGCCAGCAGTTTATCGGGCAGCCTCTCGTACGAGCAGTACTTC
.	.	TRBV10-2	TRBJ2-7	CASSENRIYEQYF	TGCGCCAGCAGTGAGAACAGAATCTACGAGCAGTACTTC
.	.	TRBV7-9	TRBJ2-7	CASSQGDPYEQYF	TGTGCCAGCAGCCAGGGTGACCCCTACGAGCAGTACTTC
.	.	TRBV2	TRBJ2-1	CAIGLGQGEQFF	TGTGCCATAGGTTTGGGGCAGGGTGAGCAGTTCTTC
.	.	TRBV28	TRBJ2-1	CASSLEGVRLGFF	TGTGCCAGCAGTTTAGAAGGGGTTCGACTGGGGTTCTTC
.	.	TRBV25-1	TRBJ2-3	CASSEIGITDTQYF	TGTGCCAGCAGTGAAATCGGGATCACAGATACGCAGTATTTT
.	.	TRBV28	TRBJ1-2	CASSIGTEYGYTF	TGTGCCAGCAGTATAGGAACGGAGTATGGCTACACCTTC
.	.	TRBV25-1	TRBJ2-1	CASSFTRGKNEQFF	TGTGCCAGCAGCTTTACACGGGGTAAGAATGAGCAGTTCTTC
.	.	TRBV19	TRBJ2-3	CASRFTSRTDTQYF	TGTGCCAGTAGGTTTACTAGCCGTACCGATACGCAGTATTTT
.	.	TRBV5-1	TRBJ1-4	CASSLEGSDEKLFF	TGCGCCAGCAGCTTGGAGGGGTCCGATGAAAAACTGTTTTTT
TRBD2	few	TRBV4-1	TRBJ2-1	CASSQTGTSVEQFF	TGCGCCAGCAGCCAGACGGGGACTAGCGTTGAGCAGTTCTTC
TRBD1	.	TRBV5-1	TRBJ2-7	CASSYTGDEQYF	TGCGCCAGCAGCTACACAGGGGACGAGCAGTACTTC
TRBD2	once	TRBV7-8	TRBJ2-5	CASSLGPGLAGEGRETQYF	TGTGCCAGCAGCTTAGGACCGGGACTAGCGGGAGAAGGGCGAGAGACCCAGTACTTC
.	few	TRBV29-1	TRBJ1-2	CSVLTGQLFYGYTF	TGCAGCGTTCTTACGGGACAACTCTTCTATGGCTACACCTTC
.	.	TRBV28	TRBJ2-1	CASSRGGRGTYNEQFF	TGTGCCAGCAGCAGAGGCGGCAGGGGTACTTACAATGAGCAGTTCTTC
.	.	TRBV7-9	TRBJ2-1	CASSPQGPSSYNEQFF	TGTGCCAGCAGCCCCCAGGGGCCCTCCTCCTACAATGAGCAGTTCTTC
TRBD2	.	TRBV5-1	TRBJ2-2	CASSLTSGGTGELFF	TGCGCCAGCAGCTTGACTAGCGGGGGGACCGGGGAGCTGTTTTTT
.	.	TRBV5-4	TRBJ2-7	CASRPGLSSSYEQYF	TGTGCCAGCAGGCCGGGACTGTCGAGTTCCTACGAGCAGTACTTC
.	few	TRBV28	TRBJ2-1	CASRSTGTPENEQFF	TGTGCCAGCAGGTCTACAGGGACCCCAGAGAATGAGCAGTTCTTC
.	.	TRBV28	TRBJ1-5	CASSQGGNQPQHF	TGTGCCAGCAGCCAAGGGGGAAATCAGCCCCAGCATTTT
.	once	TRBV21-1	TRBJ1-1	CASSKEIESEAFF	TGTGCCAGCAGCAAAGAGATAGAGTCTGAAGCTTTCTTT
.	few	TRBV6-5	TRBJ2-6	CASSPGANVLTF	TGTGCCAGCAGTCCGGGGGCCAACGTCCTGACTTTC
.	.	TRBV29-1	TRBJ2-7	CSAPEGAPITTSHEQYF	TGCAGCGCCCCGGAGGGGGCCCCCATTACGACCTCCCACGAGCAGTACTTC
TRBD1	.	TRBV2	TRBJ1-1	CASTRTGWNTEAFF	TGTGCCAGTACCCGGACAGGGTGGAACACTGAAGCTTTCTTT
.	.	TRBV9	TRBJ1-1	CASSVGGHFGGNTEAFF	TGTGCCAGCAGCGTAGGGGGCCACTTCGGGGGGAACACTGAAGCTTTCTTT
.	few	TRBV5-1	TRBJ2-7	CASREEGIYEQYF	TGCGCCAGCCGTGAGGAGGGAATCTACGAGCAGTACTTC
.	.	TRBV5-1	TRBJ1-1	CASSLERGTEAFF	TGCGCCAGCAGCTTGGAAAGGGGCACTGAAGCTTTCTTT
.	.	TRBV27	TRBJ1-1	CASSLGGGRHTEAFF	TGTGCCAGCAGTTTAGGGGGCGGCCGTCACACTGAAGCTTTCTTT
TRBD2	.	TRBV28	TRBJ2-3	CASSIRLAGTTDTQYF	TGTGCCAGCAGTATACGACTAGCGGGGACCACAGATACGCAGTATTTT
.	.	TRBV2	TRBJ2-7	CASSEFRDFPAHEQYF	TGTGCCAGCAGTGAGTTCAGGGACTTCCCGGCGCACGAGCAGTACTTC
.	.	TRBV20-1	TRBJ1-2	CSAQGLYGYTF	TGCAGTGCTCAGGGTCTCTATGGCTACACCTTC
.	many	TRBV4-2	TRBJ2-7	CASSQARGDISYEQYF	TGTGCCAGCAGCCAAGCTCGTGGGGACATCTCCTACGAGCAGTACTTC
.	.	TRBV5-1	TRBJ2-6	CASSLGRASSGANVLTF	TGCGCCAGCAGCTTGGGCAGGGCCAGCTCTGGGGCCAACGTCCTGACTTTC